This T cell receptor beta chain was recorded in a study of cytomegalovirus exposure and HLA in healthy donors. Whole-study results and caveats: Later analysis reportedly placed an Asian-associated ancestry cluster below the roughly 690-donor mean in N-insertions.

As for this clone: Its specificity is not known.

The PCR used 60 Vbeta and 13 Jbeta primers. Repertoires were generated with immunoSEQ multiplex PCR, while TCRdb's copy carries only in-frame clones and drops some. The sample has 150,000 to 200,000 clones; the top ten hold about 6%. Sequencing input: PBMCs. The clonotype originates from a man aged 25 to 40 in good health and CMV-seronegative.

This CDR3 reads CASSEGLAHNEQFF. CDR3 nucleotide sequence: TGTGCCAGCAGTGAGGGACTAGCTCACAATGAGCAGTTCTTC. V gene TRBV6-4 combines with J gene TRBJ2-1; 9 bases line up with TRBD2. In germline, CDR1 is MRHNA, CDR2 SNTAGT. After removal of 3 bases from V and 5 bases from J, the junction contained 2 bases not matched to a gene. The CDR3 contains 14 residues.